The 21 T cell receptor beta chains listed next were all sequenced from one sample in a study of CD8+ T cells in alopecia areata. cDNA serving as the sequencing template came from extracted, reverse transcribed RNA. The table came from immunoSEQ multiplex PCR; TCRdb's copy has only in-frame clones and leaves some out. The sample lists under 200,000 clones, about 60% seen once, with 11% to 15% in the top ten. Documented treatment: oral pan-JAK inhibitor, 5-10 mg twice daily. The material was CD4+ T cells sorted from blood, obtained at week 24, from a patient treated with tofacitinib. The receptor set was obtained from a human donor with alopecia areata.

The chain employs TRBV7-2 and TRBJ2-3; 11 bases fit TRBD2. The CDR3 has 17 residues. Trimming took 3 bases from V and 2 from J; bases not matched to a gene: 7. Germline V CDR1 and CDR2: SGHTA, FQGNSA. In nucleotides, the CDR3 is TGTGCCAGCAGCTTCAAGACTAGCGGGGACCCCACAGATACGCAGTATTTT. Its protein product is CASSFKTSGDPTDTQYF.

J is TRBJ2-2 and V is TRBV6-5; 8 bases fit TRBD1. V lost 6 bases, J lost 4 bases, and 7 bases stayed unmatched. The CDR3 totals 15 residues. Germline-derived CDR1 and CDR2 are MNHEY and SVGAGI. The CDR3: CASSGTGGVTGELFF. DNA for the CDR3: TGTGCCAGCAGCGGAACAGGGGGTGTCACCGGGGAGCTGTTTTTT.

CDR3 nucleotides: TGCGCCAGCAGCCAGGGCTACGAGCAGTACTTC. This gives the protein CASSQGYEQYF. The chain recombines TRBV5-1 with TRBJ2-7; a possible D gene is TRBD1 (5 bases). There are 11 residues in the CDR3. Trimming shortened V by 4 bases and J by 3 bases, and 5 bases separated the two germline ends. Germline V gene sequence: CDR1 SGHRS, CDR2 YFSETQ.

The rearrangement links TRBV2 to TRBJ2-4, with D perhaps matching TRBD2 (5 bases). V was shortened by 7 bases and J by 15 bases, with 19 bases between the two germline ends. This CDR3 comprises 12 residues. Per germline, CDR1 SNHLY and CDR2 FYNNEI. CDR3 nucleotides: TGTGCCAGCACCCGGACTTCCCCCTTGTGGTACTTC. It is translated as CASTRTSPLWYF.

The chain is built from TRBV5-1 and TRBJ1-1, with D unclear. V was pared by 5 bases and J by 9 bases, with 14 bases between. This CDR3 comprises 12 residues. Per the germline V gene, CDR1 is SGHRS and CDR2 is YFSETQ. The CDR3, as DNA: TGCGCCAGCAGTTCGGAAAGCGGAAAAGCTTTCTTT. Translating it yields CASSSESGKAFF.

The sample holds one count of this clone. The genes are TRBV25-1 and TRBJ2-1, with a tentative D call TRBD1 (5 bases). Trimming stripped 3 bases from V and 12 bases from J, with 15 bases between. This CDR3 is 13 amino acids long. Germline V gene sequence: CDR1 MGHDK, CDR2 SYGVNS. CDR3 amino acids: CASSDRARQPQFF. The CDR3, as DNA: TGTGCCAGCAGTGATCGCGCACGACAGCCGCAGTTCTTC.

V usage is TRBV6-5 and J usage is TRBJ1-5, with TRBD1 identical over 7 bases. Germline CDR1 reads MNHEY; CDR2 reads SVGAGI. V shed 2 bases and J 4 bases; nucleotides not matched to a gene: 2. The CDR3 has 14 residues. CDR3 amino acids: CASSYAGGNQPQHF. The CDR3 DNA reads TGTGCCAGCAGTTACGCAGGGGGAAATCAGCCCCAGCATTTT.

This clone has more than one count but fewer than ten. The rearrangement links TRBV30 to TRBJ2-3; 7 bases are a match to TRBD2. Trimming cost V 0 bases and J 3 bases; bases outside gene matches: 6. Germline V CDR1 and CDR2: GTSNPN, SVGIG (reference sequence). The CDR3 spans 15 residues. CDR3 sequence (DNA): TGTGCCTGGAGTGTACGTGGCGGGGGTACAGATACGCAGTATTTT. It encodes CAWSVRGGGTDTQYF.

The V gene is TRBV6-1, the J gene TRBJ1-6, with D hard to call. V dropped 10 bases and J dropped 11 bases, with 18 bases sitting between them. The CDR3 sequence is 13 residues long. CDR1 and CDR2 (germline): MNHNS, SASEGT. The CDR3 region is CATRVVTMAPLHF. The CDR3 coding sequence is TGTGCCACCCGGGTTGTTACGATGGCACCCCTCCACTTT.

The rearrangement uses TRBV4-1 and TRBJ2-3; 8 nucleotides align to TRBD2. This CDR3 is 17 amino acids long. In germline, CDR1 is MGHRA, CDR2 YSYEKL. V lost 3 bases to trimming and J lost 3 bases; unmatched junction nucleotides: 11. The CDR3 nucleotides are TGCGCCAGCAGCCATACGGTGCGGGGGGCCATAACAGATACGCAGTATTTT. This encodes CASSHTVRGAITDTQYF.

This clone was counted once. The V and J genes are TRBV4-2 and TRBJ2-3; D gene ambiguous. Germline V lookup: CDR1 LGHNA, CDR2 YNFKEQ. The CDR3 loop spans 13 amino acids. Trimming took off 4 bases at V and 3 bases at J, with 8 bases between the two ends. CDR3 region: CASSRDPTDTQYF. The CDR3 DNA sequence: TGTGCCAGCAGCCGAGACCCAACAGATACGCAGTATTTT.

The CDR3 nucleotides are TGTGCCAGCAGCCAAGACGTTCGTGGGGGGGAGACCCAGTACTTC. This translates into CASSQDVRGGETQYF. J is TRBJ2-5 and V is TRBV4-2; possibly TRBD2 for D (6 bases). Germline V lookup: CDR1 LGHNA, CDR2 YNFKEQ. The CDR3 totals 15 residues. Trimming took off 0 bases at V and 5 bases at J, with 13 bases between the two ends.

This clone has more than one count but fewer than ten. The chain recombines TRBV20-1 with TRBJ1-2; no reliable D call. This CDR3 spans 11 amino acids. Trimming removed 3 bases from V and 6 bases from J, with 8 bases in between. Germline CDR1 DFQATT, CDR2 SNEGSKA (reference sequence). As DNA, the CDR3 is TGCAGTGCTAGTACAGCTGATGGCTACACCTTC. It translates to CSASTADGYTF.

The J gene is TRBJ1-1, the V gene TRBV10-3; 9 nucleotides align to TRBD1. Per germline, CDR1 ENHRY and CDR2 SYGVKD. CDR3 length: 12 amino acids. V lost 10 bases to trimming and J lost 5 bases; unmatched junction nucleotides: 5. In DNA, the CDR3 is TGTGCCACCGGACAGGGGAGGACTGAAGCTTTCTTT. Translated: CATGQGRTEAFF.

In its sample, this clone was seen a few times. This chain connects TRBV6-5 to TRBJ2-7; the match to TRBD1 covers 7 bases. Trimming at V came to 6 bases and at J to 4 bases, leaving 6 bases not matched to a gene. The germline V gene has CDR1 MNHEY and CDR2 SVGAGI. This CDR3 contains 13 residues. The CDR3 sequence is CASSRGTVYEQYF. CDR3 in DNA: TGTGCCAGCAGCCGTGGGACAGTTTACGAGCAGTACTTC.

The chain is built from TRBV11-3 and TRBJ1-6; 10 positions agree with TRBD1. Looked up from germline, CDR1 is SGHNT and CDR2 is YENEEA. After removal of 5 bases from V and 8 bases from J, the junction contained 9 bases not matched to a gene. The length of the CDR3 is 16 residues. The CDR3 sequence: CASSRIWTGGYSPLHF. The CDR3 coding sequence is TGTGCCAGCAGCCGAATTTGGACAGGGGGATATTCACCCCTCCACTTT.

The chain employs TRBV29-1 and TRBJ1-2; D is undetermined. Trimming pared 3 bases from V and 8 bases from J, leaving 13 bases between. This CDR3 contains 12 residues. CDR1 and CDR2 (germline): SQVTM, ANQGSEA. CDR3 nucleotides: TGCAGCGTTGATGAAGGCCGCTGGGGCTACACCTTC. Its translation: CSVDEGRWGYTF.

This rearrangement joins TRBV25-1 to TRBJ1-4, with 8 bases identical to TRBD1. Trimming took 4 bases from V and 7 from J; bases not matched to a gene: 8. This CDR3 has 15 residues. Looked up from germline, CDR1 is MGHDK and CDR2 is SYGVNS. The CDR3 nucleotides are TGTGCCAGCAGTGGACTACAGGGGGTCAGTGAAAAACTGTTTTTT. This encodes CASSGLQGVSEKLFF. The whole variable domain, remainder taken from reference TRBV25-1 and TRBJ1-4, is EADIYQTPRYLVIGTGKKITLECSQTMGHDKMYWYQQDPGMELHLIHYSYGVNSTEKGDLSSESTVSRIRTEHFPLTLESARPSHTSQYLCASSGLQGVSEKLFFGSGTQLSVL.

The chain uses TRBV9 and TRBJ2-2, with no clear D. This CDR3 comprises 16 residues. The V end was cut by 0 bases, the J end by 4 bases, with 13 bases between. The germline gives CDR1 SGDLS, CDR2 YYNGEE. The CDR3 region has the DNA TGTGCCAGCAGCGTAGCGTGGGCTGGCGGCACCGGGGAGCTGTTTTTT. Translated: CASSVAWAGGTGELFF.

This sequence joins TRBV5-6 and TRBJ1-1; weak D call: TRBD1 (5 bases). This CDR3 comprises 13 residues. Trimming shortened V by 0 bases and J by 7 bases, and 10 bases separated the two germline ends. CDR1 is SGHDT, CDR2 YYEEEE, per germline. The CDR3 here is CASSLAAGGEAFF. The DNA of the CDR3 is TGTGCCAGCAGCTTGGCCGCCGGGGGTGAAGCTTTCTTT.

This rearrangement joins TRBV4-1 to TRBJ2-6; D might be TRBD1 or TRBD2, each matching 5 bases. The CDR3 runs 19 residues. Trimming took 4 bases from V and 4 from J, leaving 23 bases between them. The V gene's germline CDR1 is MGHRA and CDR2 YSYEKL. The CDR3 is CASSPGAASLGRGANVLTF. In DNA form, the CDR3 reads TGCGCCAGCAGCCCCGGCGCGGCTAGCTTGGGGCGGGGGGCCAACGTCCTGACTTTC.